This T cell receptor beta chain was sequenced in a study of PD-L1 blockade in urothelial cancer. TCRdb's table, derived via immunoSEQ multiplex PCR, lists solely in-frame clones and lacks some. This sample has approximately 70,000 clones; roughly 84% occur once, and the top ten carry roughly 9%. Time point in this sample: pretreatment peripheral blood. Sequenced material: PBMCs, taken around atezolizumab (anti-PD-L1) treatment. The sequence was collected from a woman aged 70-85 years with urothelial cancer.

Here the CDR3 DNA reads TGTGCCAGCAGCCCCTATGGGCGGGGCGGGGGGGAAAATGAGCAGTTCTTC. Translating it yields CASSPYGRGGGENEQFF. The gene calls are TRBV7-6 and TRBJ2-1, with 9 bases aligning to TRBD2. The J segment lost 7 bases and the V segment lost 5 bases, leaving 15 bases of the junction unmatched. The CDR3 is 17 residues long. Germline assignment: CDR1 SGHVS and CDR2 FNYEAQ. Looking up the rest from reference TRBV7-6 and TRBJ2-1 gives the full variable domain: GAGVSQSPRYKVTKRGQDVALRCDPISGHVSLYWYRQALGQGPEFLTYFNYEAQQDKSGLPNDRFSAERPEGSISTLTIQRTEQRDSAMYRCASSPYGRGGGENEQFFGPGTRLTVL.